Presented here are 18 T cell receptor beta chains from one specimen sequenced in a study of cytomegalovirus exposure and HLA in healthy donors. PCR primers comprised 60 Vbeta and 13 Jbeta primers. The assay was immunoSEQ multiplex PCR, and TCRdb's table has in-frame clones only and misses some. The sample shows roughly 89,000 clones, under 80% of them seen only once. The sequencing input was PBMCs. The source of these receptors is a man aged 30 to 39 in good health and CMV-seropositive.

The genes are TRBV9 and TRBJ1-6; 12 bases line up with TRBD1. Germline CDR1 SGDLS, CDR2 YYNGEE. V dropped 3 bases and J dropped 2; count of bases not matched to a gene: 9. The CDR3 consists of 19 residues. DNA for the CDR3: TGTGCCAGCAGCGCAGCCGGGACAGGGGGCTTGACCTATAATTCACCCCTCCACTTT. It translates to CASSAAGTGGLTYNSPLHF.

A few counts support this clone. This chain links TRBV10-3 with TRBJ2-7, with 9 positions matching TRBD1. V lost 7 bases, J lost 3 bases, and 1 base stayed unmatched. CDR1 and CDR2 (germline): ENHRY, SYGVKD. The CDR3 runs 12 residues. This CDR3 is CAIMGQGYEQYF. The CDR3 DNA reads TGTGCCATCATGGGACAGGGCTACGAGCAGTACTTC.

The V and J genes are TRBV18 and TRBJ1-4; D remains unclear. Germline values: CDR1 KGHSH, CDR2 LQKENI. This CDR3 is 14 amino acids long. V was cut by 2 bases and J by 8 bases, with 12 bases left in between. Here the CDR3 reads CASSPNPGKEKLFF. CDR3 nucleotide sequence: TGTGCCAGCTCACCAAACCCGGGGAAGGAAAAACTGTTTTTT.

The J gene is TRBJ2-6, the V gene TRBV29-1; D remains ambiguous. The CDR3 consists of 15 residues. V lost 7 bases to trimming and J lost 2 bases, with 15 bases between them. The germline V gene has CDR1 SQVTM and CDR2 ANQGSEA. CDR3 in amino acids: CSGVSTVAGANVLTF. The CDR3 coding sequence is TGCAGCGGGGTGTCAACAGTGGCTGGGGCCAACGTCCTGACTTTC.

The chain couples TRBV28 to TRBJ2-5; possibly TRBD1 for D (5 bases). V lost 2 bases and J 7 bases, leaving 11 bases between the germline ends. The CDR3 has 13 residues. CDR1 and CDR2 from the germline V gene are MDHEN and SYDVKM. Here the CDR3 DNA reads TGTGCCAGCAGTTTACAGGGCCAGGGGACCCAGTACTTC. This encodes CASSLQGQGTQYF.

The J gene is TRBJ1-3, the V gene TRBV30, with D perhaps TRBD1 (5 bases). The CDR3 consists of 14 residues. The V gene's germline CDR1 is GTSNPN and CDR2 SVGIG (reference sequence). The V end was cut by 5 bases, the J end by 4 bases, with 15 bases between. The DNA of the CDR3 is TGTGCCTGGGCCCCCAGGGCTAGGGGAAACACCATATATTTT. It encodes CAWAPRARGNTIYF.

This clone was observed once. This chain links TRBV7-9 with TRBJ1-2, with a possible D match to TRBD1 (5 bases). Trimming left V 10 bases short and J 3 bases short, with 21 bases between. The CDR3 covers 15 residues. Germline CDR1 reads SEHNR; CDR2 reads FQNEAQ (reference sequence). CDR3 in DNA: TGTGCCATCCCAAGCGGGGGACGGGCATACTATGGCTACACCTTC. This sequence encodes CAIPSGGRAYYGYTF.

CDR3 DNA sequence: TGTGCCAGCAGTCCCCGACAGGGCCCGGAGACCCAGTACTTC. As protein: CASSPRQGPETQYF. The chain combines TRBV14 with TRBJ2-5, with 7 bases fitting TRBD1. CDR1 and CDR2 (germline): SGHDN, FVKESK. Trimming cost V 6 bases and J 5 bases; bases outside gene matches: 9. The CDR3 is 14 residues long.

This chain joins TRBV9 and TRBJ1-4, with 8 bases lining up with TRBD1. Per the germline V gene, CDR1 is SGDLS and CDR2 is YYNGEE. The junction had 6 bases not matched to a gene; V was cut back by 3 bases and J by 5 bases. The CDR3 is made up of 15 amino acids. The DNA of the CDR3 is TGTGCCAGCAGCGGGATGACAGGGGAGAATGAAAAACTGTTTTTT. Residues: CASSGMTGENEKLFF.

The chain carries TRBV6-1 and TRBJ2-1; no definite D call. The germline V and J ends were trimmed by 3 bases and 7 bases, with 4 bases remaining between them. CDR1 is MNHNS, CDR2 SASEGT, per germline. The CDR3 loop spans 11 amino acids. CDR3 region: CASSDNNEQFF. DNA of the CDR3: TGTGCCAGCAGTGACAATAATGAGCAGTTCTTC.

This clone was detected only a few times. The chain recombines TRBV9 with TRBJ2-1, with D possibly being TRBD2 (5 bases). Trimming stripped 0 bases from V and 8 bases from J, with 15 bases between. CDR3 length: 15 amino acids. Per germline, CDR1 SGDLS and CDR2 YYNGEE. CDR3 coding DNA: TGTGCCAGCAGCGTAGGGGCGGGCCCTGCCGATGAGCAGTTCTTC. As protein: CASSVGAGPADEQFF.

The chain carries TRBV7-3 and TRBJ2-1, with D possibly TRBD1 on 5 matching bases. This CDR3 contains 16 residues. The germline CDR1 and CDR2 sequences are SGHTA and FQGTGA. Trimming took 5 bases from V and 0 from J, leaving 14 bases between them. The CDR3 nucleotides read TGTGCCAGCAGCCTCAGGGTTTCCTCCTCCTACAATGAGCAGTTCTTC. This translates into CASSLRVSSSYNEQFF.

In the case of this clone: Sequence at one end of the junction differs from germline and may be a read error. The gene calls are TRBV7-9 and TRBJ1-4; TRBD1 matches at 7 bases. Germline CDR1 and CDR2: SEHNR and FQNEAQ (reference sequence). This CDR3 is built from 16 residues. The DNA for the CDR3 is TGTTCCAGCAGTTTTGGGTACAGGGGCCTAAGTGAAAAACTGTTTTTT. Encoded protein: CSSSFGYRGLSEKLFF.

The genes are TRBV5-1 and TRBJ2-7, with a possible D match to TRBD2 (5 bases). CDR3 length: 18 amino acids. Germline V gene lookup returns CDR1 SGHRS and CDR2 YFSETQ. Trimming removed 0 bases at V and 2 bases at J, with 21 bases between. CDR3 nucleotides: TGCGCCAGCAGCTTGGCCGGGGTCCCTTCCTCGCGCCCCTACGAGCAGTACTTC. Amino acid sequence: CASSLAGVPSSRPYEQYF.

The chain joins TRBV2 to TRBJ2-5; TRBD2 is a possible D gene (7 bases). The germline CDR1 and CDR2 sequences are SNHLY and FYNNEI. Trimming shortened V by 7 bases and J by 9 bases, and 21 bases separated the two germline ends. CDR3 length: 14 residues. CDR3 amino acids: CASKSGGQGWAQYF. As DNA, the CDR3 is TGTGCCAGCAAGTCGGGGGGCCAAGGGTGGGCCCAGTACTTC.

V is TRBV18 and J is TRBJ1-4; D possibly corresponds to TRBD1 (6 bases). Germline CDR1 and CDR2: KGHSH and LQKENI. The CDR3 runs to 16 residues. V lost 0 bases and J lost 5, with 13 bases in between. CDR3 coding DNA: TGTGCCAGCTCACCACCGGAGTTACAGGGAAATGAAAAACTGTTTTTT. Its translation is CASSPPELQGNEKLFF.

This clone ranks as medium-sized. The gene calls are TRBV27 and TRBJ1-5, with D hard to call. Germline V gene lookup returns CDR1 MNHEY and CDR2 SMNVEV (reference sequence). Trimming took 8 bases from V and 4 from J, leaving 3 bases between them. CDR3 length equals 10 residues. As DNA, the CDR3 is TGTGCCAGCCTAAATCAGCCCCAGCATTTT. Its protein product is CASLNQPQHF.

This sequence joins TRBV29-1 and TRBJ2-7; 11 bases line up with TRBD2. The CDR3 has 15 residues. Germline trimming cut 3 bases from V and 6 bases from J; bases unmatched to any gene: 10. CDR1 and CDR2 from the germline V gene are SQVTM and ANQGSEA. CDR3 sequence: CSVDGGLAGGGEQYF. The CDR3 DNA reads TGCAGCGTTGATGGAGGACTAGCGGGCGGGGGCGAGCAGTACTTC.